Below, 10 T cell receptor beta chains from the same sample are listed, as sequenced in a study of cytomegalovirus exposure and HLA in healthy donors. The PCR made use of 60 Vbeta and 13 Jbeta primers. The protocol was immunoSEQ multiplex PCR, while the TCRdb copy is restricted to in-frame clones and leaves out a portion. The top ten clones hold roughly 1% of a sample with about 160,000 clones, 84% of them seen once. The sequencing input was PBMCs. The receptors were gathered from a man aged 25-40 years in good health and CMV-seronegative.

The chain links TRBV30 to TRBJ1-1; 7 nucleotides line up with TRBD1. This CDR3 has 12 amino acids. The germline gives CDR1 GTSNPN, CDR2 SVGIG (reference sequence). With 5 bases clipped from V and 3 bases from J, the junction kept 3 bases outside the gene matches. Here the CDR3 reads CAWVDRDTEAFF. The CDR3 nucleotides are TGTGCCTGGGTTGACAGGGACACTGAAGCTTTCTTT. Together with reference TRBV30 and TRBJ1-1, the CDR3 gives the full variable domain: SQTIHQWPATLVQPVGSPLSLECTVEGTSNPNLYWYRQAAGRGLQLLFYSVGIGQISSEVPQNLSASRPQDRQFILSSKKLLLSDSGFYLCAWVDRDTEAFFGQGTRLTVV.

V gene TRBV7-8 combines with J gene TRBJ1-5; D is perhaps TRBD1 (6 bases). The germline V and J ends were trimmed by 6 bases and 5 bases, with 17 bases remaining between them. CDR3 length: 15 residues. Germline loops: CDR1 SGHVS, CDR2 FQNEAQ. The CDR3 reads CASRKEQGSDQPQHF. The CDR3 coding sequence is TGTGCCAGCAGAAAGGAGCAGGGGTCGGATCAGCCCCAGCATTTT.

The table lists this clone with a few counts. The rearrangement uses TRBV6-5 and TRBJ2-5; 10 nucleotides line up with TRBD2. The V gene's germline CDR1 is MNHEY and CDR2 SVGAGI. Trimming cost V 7 bases and J 11 bases; bases outside gene matches: 4. The CDR3 extends over 11 amino acids. DNA for the CDR3: TGTGCCAGCACCCTAGCGGGGGAGCAGTACTTC. Its translation is CASTLAGEQYF.

V is TRBV4-3 and J is TRBJ2-2, with 8 nucleotides matching TRBD1. The germline gives CDR1 LGHNA, CDR2 YSLEER. CDR3 length: 15 residues. V shed 4 bases and J 1 base; nucleotides not matched to a gene: 2. In DNA, the CDR3 is TGCGCCAGCAGCCCAGGACAGGGGAACACCGGGGAGCTGTTTTTT. It is translated as CASSPGQGNTGELFF.

The chain's CDR3 is CASTPSSYNEQFF. CDR3 coding DNA: TGCGCCAGCACACCCAGCTCCTACAATGAGCAGTTCTTC. The chain joins TRBV10-2 to TRBJ2-1; D is ambiguous. The CDR3 is made up of 13 amino acids. Germline V CDR1 and CDR2: WSHSY, SAAADI. V was cut by 7 bases and J by 0 bases, with 7 bases left in between.

This clone was detected a few times. V usage is TRBV11-3 and J usage is TRBJ2-1, with 9 bases aligning to TRBD2. Germline CDR1 reads SGHNT; CDR2 reads YENEEA. The V and J ends lost 1 base and 2 bases, in that order; junction bases with no gene match: 3. This CDR3 has 16 residues. CDR3: CASSLGGGRAYNEQFF. CDR3 nucleotide sequence: TGTGCCAGCAGCTTAGGAGGCGGGAGGGCCTACAATGAGCAGTTCTTC.

The J gene is TRBJ2-1, the V gene TRBV9; TRBD1 agrees at 10 bases. The CDR3 totals 17 residues. Germline V gives CDR1 SGDLS, CDR2 YYNGEE. Trimming removed 2 bases from V and 5 bases from J; junction bases left unmatched: 10. The CDR3 nucleotides read TGTGCCAGCAGCGTCCTTTCGGGGACAGGGGTCAACAATGAGCAGTTCTTC. Encoded protein: CASSVLSGTGVNNEQFF.

The rearrangement links TRBV14 to TRBJ1-2, with D hard to call. The CDR3 loop spans 13 amino acids. V was cut by 0 bases and J by 4 bases, with 6 bases left in between. Germline CDR1 SGHDN, CDR2 FVKESK. The CDR3 nucleotides read TGTGCCAGCAGCCAAGATTACACCTATGGCTACACCTTC. Encoded protein: CASSQDYTYGYTF.

This chain uses TRBV2 with TRBJ2-7, with D possibly TRBD1 on 6 matching bases. CDR3 size: 14 residues. The V end was cut by 6 bases, the J end by 0 bases, with 12 bases between. The germline CDR1 and CDR2 sequences are SNHLY and FYNNEI. CDR3 sequence (DNA): TGTGCCAGCAGCGGAGGACAGAGCTCCTACGAGCAGTACTTC. Amino acids: CASSGGQSSYEQYF.

J is TRBJ2-1 and V is TRBV4-2, with D perhaps TRBD1 (6 bases). V was shortened by 2 bases and J by 4 bases, with 15 bases between the two germline ends. The CDR3 totals 16 residues. CDR1 is LGHNA and CDR2 is YNFKEQ in the germline V gene. The CDR3 nucleotides read TGTGCCAGCAGCCAAAAAACTAACACAGGGTACAATGAGCAGTTCTTC. Residues: CASSQKTNTGYNEQFF.